The 7 T cell receptor beta chains below were found in one sample sequenced in a study of immune evolution from preneoplasia to lung adenocarcinoma. Some clones are missing from TCRdb's copy, which holds only in-frame ones; the method was immunoSEQ multiplex PCR. The table lists around 5,400 clones, approximately 67% of them singletons. The source material was FFPE adjacent normal lung tissue. These receptors originate from an older person with lung adenocarcinoma.

The chain recombines TRBV7-6 with TRBJ1-2; TRBD1 matches at 7 bases. The germline V gene encodes CDR1 SGHVS and CDR2 FNYEAQ. Trimming cost V 1 base and J 8 bases; bases outside gene matches: 10. The CDR3 spans 15 residues. The CDR3 here is CASSLGQGNYEGYTF. The CDR3 DNA reads as TGTGCCAGCAGCTTAGGACAGGGAAACTATGAGGGCTACACCTTC.

The chain recombines TRBV4-2 with TRBJ2-1, with TRBD2 matching 10 bases. Germline V gene lookup returns CDR1 LGHNA and CDR2 YNFKEQ. V lost 4 bases to trimming and J lost 2 bases; unmatched junction nucleotides: 2. The CDR3 covers 15 residues. The CDR3 DNA is TGTGCCAGCAGCCTTGGACTAGCGGCCTACAATGAGCAGTTCTTC. Protein sequence: CASSLGLAAYNEQFF.

Regarding this clone: Relative to the germline gene, one junction end is altered; a read error may explain this. The chain employs TRBV7-7 and TRBJ1-3; D may be TRBD1 (5 bases). There are 15 residues in the CDR3. Germline V gene data show CDR1 as SSHAT and CDR2 as FNYEAQ (reference sequence). The CDR3 sequence: CASSPGGSLSDTIYF. CDR3 DNA sequence: TGTGCTAGCAGCCCGGGGGGTAGCCTTTCTGACACCATATATTTT.

The gene calls are TRBV7-9 and TRBJ1-4, with D perhaps TRBD1 (5 bases). Trimming took off 6 bases at V and 3 bases at J, with 14 bases between the two ends. The length of the CDR3 is 15 residues. Germline loops: CDR1 SEHNR, CDR2 FQNEAQ (reference sequence). The CDR3 sequence is CASSPPLGANEKLFF. The CDR3 bases are TGTGCCAGCAGTCCCCCCTTGGGGGCTAATGAAAAACTGTTTTTT.

The CDR3 nucleotides are TGTGCCAGCAGCTTGGCCGAAGAGGATCAAGGTGGGGCCAACGTCCTGACTTTC. This encodes CASSLAEEDQGGANVLTF. V gene TRBV5-6 combines with J gene TRBJ2-6, with no clear D. This CDR3 has 18 residues. The V gene lost 0 bases and the J gene lost 3 bases, with 16 bases spanning the gap. Germline CDR1 reads SGHDT; CDR2 reads YYEEEE.

This CDR3 reads CASSAGVRSPLHF. CDR3 nucleotides: TGTGCCAGCAGCGCAGGGGTTCGGTCACCCCTCCACTTT. The chain recombines TRBV9 with TRBJ1-6; perhaps TRBD1 as D (6 bases). Germline assignment: CDR1 SGDLS and CDR2 YYNGEE. This CDR3 is built from 13 residues. With 3 bases removed from V and 10 bases from J, the gap between germline ends came to 11 bases. The full variable domain, its missing parts supplied by reference TRBV9 and TRBJ1-6, is DSGVTQTPKHLITATGQRVTLRCSPRSGDLSVYWYQQSLDQGLQFLIQYYNGEERAKGNILERFSAQQFPDLHSELNLSSLELGDSALYFCASSAGVRSPLHFGNGTRLTVT.

Worth noting for this clone: The junction differs from germline at one of its ends, possibly a read error. This chain uses TRBV19 with TRBJ2-1, with D maybe TRBD1 (5 bases). The CDR3 contains 15 residues. Germline values: CDR1 LNHDA, CDR2 SQIVND (reference sequence). The DNA for the CDR3 is TGTGCCAGTAGTATCGGCCGACAGTCTAACAATGGGCAGTTCTTC. This codes for CASSIGRQSNNGQFF.